The 22 T cell receptor beta chains reported below all come from one sample, sequenced in a study of Graves' ophthalmopathy and Graves' hyperthyroidism. The study amplified TCR beta CDR3 regions using RNA transcripts. Following a first-round RT-PCR that used HTBI primers, a second-round multiplex PCR was carried out. TCRdb reanalysed the multiplex PCR reads using MiXCR and keeps one entry per CDR3 protein. There are over a million distinct CDR3 sequences in the sample; roughly 35% occur only once, and around 10% lies in the top ten. Sequenced input: peripheral blood or thyroid tissue (not recorded which). The receptors shown here come from an adult man with Graves' hyperthyroidism.

Only a few counts were recorded for this clonotype. V gene TRBV5-1 combines with J gene TRBJ2-2, with TRBD1 matching over 7 bases. Germline V gene lookup returns CDR1 SGHRS and CDR2 YFSETQ. CDR3 length: 14 amino acids. V trimming: 10 bases; J trimming: 3 bases; junction bases outside the gene matches: 9. The DNA of the CDR3 is TGCGCCGGGGCGACAGGGCCCGACACCGGGGAGCTGTTTTTT. This sequence encodes CAGATGPDTGELFF. The full variable domain, in which reference TRBV5-1 and TRBJ2-2 provide the parts outside the CDR3, is KAGVTQTPRYLIKTRGQQVTLSCSPISGHRSVSWYQQTPGQGLQFLFEYFSETQRNKGNFPGRFSGRQFSNSRSEMNVSTLELGDSALYLCAGATGPDTGELFFGEGSRLTVL.

This clonotype was observed at least ten times. The chain is built from TRBV10-3 and TRBJ2-7; TRBD2 matches 7 bases. Germline loops: CDR1 ENHRY, CDR2 SYGVKD. The CDR3 consists of 15 residues. V gave up 4 bases and J gave up 2 bases; unmatched junction bases: 8. CDR3 amino acids: CAISAAAGMTYEQYF. The CDR3 DNA reads TGTGCCATCAGTGCGGCAGCGGGGATGACCTACGAGCAGTACTTC.

This clonotype was counted a few times. The chain has TRBV12-3 or TRBV12-4 and TRBJ2-7, with D perhaps TRBD1 (5 bases). The CDR3 has 12 residues. V shed 4 bases and J shed 5 bases, with 9 bases lying between them. CDR3 nucleotide sequence: TGTGCCAGCAGTTGGGGCCGCAACGAGCAGTACTTC. It yields the protein CASSWGRNEQYF.

The J gene is TRBJ2-3, the V gene TRBV9; possibly TRBD1 for D (6 bases). The CDR3 spans 13 residues. V dropped 5 bases and J dropped 3 bases, with 10 bases sitting between them. The germline V gene encodes CDR1 SGDLS and CDR2 YYNGEE. The CDR3 coding sequence is TGTGCCAGCAGGGACAGCGATACAGATACGCAGTATTTT. This codes for CASRDSDTDTQYF.

Many counts were recorded for this clonotype. The J gene is TRBJ1-2, the V gene TRBV7-9; 12 bases are a match to TRBD1. The V gene end was trimmed by 0 bases and the J gene end by 8 bases; junction bases not matched to a gene: 10. The CDR3 length is 17 residues. Germline V gene sequence: CDR1 SEHNR, CDR2 FQNEAQ (reference sequence). The CDR3 loop is CASSLAHPGQGADGYTF. In DNA, the CDR3 is TGTGCCAGCAGCTTAGCCCATCCGGGACAGGGGGCTGACGGCTACACCTTC. Combining the CDR3 with reference TRBV7-9 and TRBJ1-2 gives the whole variable domain DTGVSQNPRHKITKRGQNVTFRCDPISEHNRLYWYRQTLGQGPEFLTYFQNEAQLEKSRLLSDRFSAERPKGSFSTLEIQRTEQGDSAMYLCASSLAHPGQGADGYTFGSGTRLTVV.

Comments on this clonotype: A read error is possible here, since a much larger clone lies one base away. V and J are TRBV16 and TRBJ1-6, with no clear D. V lost 3 bases, J lost 16 bases, and 10 bases lay in between. The CDR3 spans 11 residues. Germline lookup yields CDR1 KGHSY and CDR2 FQNENV. The CDR3, as DNA: TGTGCCAGCAGCCATGTGACTGAACTCCACTTT. It encodes CASSHVTELHF.

The chain uses TRBV29-1 and TRBJ1-1, with 7 bases aligning to TRBD1. CDR1 and CDR2 (germline): SQVTM, ANQGSEA. There are 14 residues in the CDR3. The junction had 7 bases not matched to a gene; V was cut back by 6 bases and J by 0 bases. This CDR3 reads CSVNPTGVNTEAFF. DNA of the CDR3: TGCAGCGTGAACCCAACAGGGGTGAACACTGAAGCTTTCTTT.

This clonotype occurred many times. The CDR3 nucleotides read TGTGCCACCAGCAGAGAAAGGGGTTACCAGCCCCAGCATTTT. It translates to CATSRERGYQPQHF. V gene TRBV15 combines with J gene TRBJ1-5, with D maybe TRBD1 (5 bases). CDR3 size: 14 residues. CDR1 and CDR2 (germline): LNHNV, YYDKDF (reference sequence). V was cut by 0 bases and J by 7 bases, with 10 bases left in between.

This clonotype turned up a few times. One junction end disagrees with the germline gene, perhaps due to a read error. The chain combines TRBV10-2 with TRBJ2-7; possibly TRBD2 for D (6 bases). Germline-derived CDR1 and CDR2 are WSHSY and SAAADI. The CDR3 is made up of 13 amino acids. The CDR3, as DNA: TGTGCCAGCAGTGAAGTCGGGAGCATCGAGCAGTACTTC. This codes for CASSEVGSIEQYF.

This chain links TRBV7-9 with TRBJ2-5; 15 bases match TRBD2. The CDR3 is made up of 15 amino acids. Unmatched junction bases numbered 3, after V lost 5 bases and J lost 5 bases. CDR1 is SEHNR, CDR2 FQNEAQ, per germline (reference sequence). DNA of the CDR3: TGTGCCAGCAGCCGGACTAGCGGGAGGGTGGAGACCCAGTACTTC. It is translated as CASSRTSGRVETQYF.

At least ten counts were recorded for this clonotype. This chain joins TRBV2 and TRBJ2-7; D is uncertain. In germline, CDR1 is SNHLY, CDR2 FYNNEI. CDR3 length: 13 residues. V dropped 4 bases and J dropped 0 bases, with 7 bases sitting between them. The DNA of the CDR3 is TGTGCCAGCAGTGTACAGATCTCCTACGAGCAGTACTTC. It translates to CASSVQISYEQYF.

The genes are TRBV15 and TRBJ1-1; no clear D gene. V shed 3 bases and J shed 0 bases, with 8 bases lying between them. The germline V gene has CDR1 LNHNV and CDR2 YYDKDF (reference sequence). This CDR3 comprises 14 residues. The CDR3 nucleotides are TGTGCCACCAGCAGCCCCGACGTGAACACTGAAGCTTTCTTT. It codes for CATSSPDVNTEAFF.

This rearrangement joins TRBV7-9 to TRBJ2-7; D might be TRBD1 or TRBD2, each matching 6 bases. Germline assignment: CDR1 SEHNR and CDR2 FQNEAQ (reference sequence). Trimming removed 5 bases at V and 3 bases at J, with 14 bases between. The CDR3 spans 14 residues. CDR3 DNA: TGTGCCAGCAGCACAGAAGGGGGGTACTACGAGCAGTACTTC. Residues: CASSTEGGYYEQYF.

This clonotype was observed many times. V is TRBV20-1 and J is TRBJ2-5; D ambiguous. V was shortened by 0 bases and J by 5 bases, with 10 bases between the two germline ends. Germline CDR1 reads DFQATT; CDR2 reads SNEGSKA (reference sequence). The length of the CDR3 is 13 residues. The CDR3 DNA is TGCAGTGCTAGAGACGATAGCCTGGAGACCCAGTACTTC. This translates into CSARDDSLETQYF.

This clonotype was recorded at least ten times. This chain links TRBV7-8 with TRBJ2-7; 13 bases map to TRBD2. Germline V gives CDR1 SGHVS, CDR2 FQNEAQ. V dropped 5 bases and J dropped 2; count of bases not matched to a gene: 9. The CDR3 runs to 17 residues. CDR3 sequence (DNA): TGTGCCAGCAGCGACCCGACTAGCGGGGGGCCAACCTACGAGCAGTACTTC. Translation: CASSDPTSGGPTYEQYF.

This clonotype was seen many times. The chain uses TRBV29-1 and TRBJ2-5; 7 bases align to TRBD1. Per the germline V gene, CDR1 is SQVTM and CDR2 is ANQGSEA. The junction had 5 bases not matched to a gene; V was cut back by 6 bases and J by 1 base. This CDR3 region has 13 residues. CDR3 region: CSVLGTAQETQYF. The CDR3 coding sequence is TGCAGCGTCCTAGGGACAGCCCAAGAGACCCAGTACTTC.

This clonotype was found many times. The chain uses TRBV7-2 and TRBJ1-2; D unresolved. Germline CDR1 reads SGHTA; CDR2 reads FQGNSA. With 1 base removed from V and 4 bases from J, the gap between germline ends came to 7 bases. The CDR3 runs to 13 residues. DNA of the CDR3: TGTGCCAGCAGCTTAGAAAGGAGCTATGGCTACACCTTC. Translated, it gives CASSLERSYGYTF. Filled out from reference TRBV7-2 and TRBJ1-2, the complete variable domain reads GAGVSQSPSNKVTEKGKDVELRCDPISGHTALYWYRQSLGQGLEFLIYFQGNSAPDKSGLPSDRFSAERTGGSVSTLTIQRTQQEDSAVYLCASSLERSYGYTFGSGTRLTVV.

The J gene is TRBJ1-2, the V gene TRBV7-3; the D gene is possibly TRBD1 (5 bases). The germline CDR1 and CDR2 sequences are SGHTA and FQGTGA. This CDR3 comprises 16 residues. The germline V and J ends were trimmed by 0 bases and 4 bases, with 15 bases remaining between them. The CDR3 DNA reads as TGTGCCAGCAGCTTAACGAGAGGGGAGGGTATCTATGGCTACACCTTC. This gives the protein CASSLTRGEGIYGYTF.

To note about this clonotype: Mismatch with germline at one junction end may stem from a read error. The J gene is TRBJ2-7, the V gene TRBV10-2, with a weak D call TRBD2 (5 bases). Per germline, CDR1 WSHSY and CDR2 SAAADI. The CDR3 extends over 15 amino acids. The CDR3 sequence is CASSLWASSTYEQYF. In DNA form, the CDR3 reads TGTGCCAGCAGTTTATGGGCTAGCTCCACCTACGAGCAGTACTTC.

The chain links TRBV7-8 to TRBJ1-2, with 7 bases fitting TRBD1. Trimming took 8 bases from V and 4 from J; bases not matched to a gene: 10. Germline CDR1 reads SGHVS; CDR2 reads FQNEAQ. This CDR3 comprises 14 residues. CDR3 in DNA: TGTGCCAGCTCCCGGGACAGAAATTTCTATGGCTACACCTTC. Protein: CASSRDRNFYGYTF.

This sequence joins TRBV7-8 and TRBJ2-5; D is unresolved. CDR3 length: 15 amino acids. Per the germline V gene, CDR1 is SGHVS and CDR2 is FQNEAQ. V lost 6 bases, J lost 2 bases, and 16 bases lay in between. The DNA for the CDR3 is TGTGCCAGCAGTTTCCTTGAGGCGGCACAAGAGACCCAGTACTTC. It encodes CASSFLEAAQETQYF. Looking up the rest from reference TRBV7-8 and TRBJ2-5 gives the full variable domain: GAGVSQSPRYKVAKRGQDVALRCDPISGHVSLFWYQQALGQGPEFLTYFQNEAQLDKSGLPSDRFFAERPEGSVSTLKIQRTQQEDSAVYLCASSFLEAAQETQYFGPGTRLLVL.

As to this clonotype: A much bigger clone sits one base away, suggesting this may be a read error. This sequence joins TRBV20-1 and TRBJ2-2; D is undetermined. CDR1 and CDR2 from the germline V gene are DFQATT and SNEGSKA (reference sequence). Trimming took off 7 bases at V and 4 bases at J, with 13 bases between the two ends. This CDR3 has 13 residues. This CDR3 is CSVSPTSTGELFF. The CDR3 DNA sequence: TGCAGTGTCTCTCCGACGAGCACCGGGGAGCTGTTTTTT.